This T cell receptor beta chain was found in a study of tumor-infiltrating lymphocytes in primary liver carcinoma. About the study: Surgical resection was used to treat these primary liver carcinoma patients. The study, taken as a whole, reports: Tumors reached a significantly greater top-250-clone fraction than blood did (p = 0.039).

Unsorted whole blood served as the source of blood RNA, and germline DNA was extracted as well. It was before surgery that roughly 4.1 milliliters of peripheral blood were collected. This clonotype has ten or more counts. Its matching antigen is unknown. The CDR3 loop spans 15 amino acids. Germline lookup yields CDR1 SGHNT and CDR2 YYREEE (reference sequence). Trimming took off 2 bases at V and 4 bases at J, with 13 bases between the two ends. Reverse transcription of approximately 500 ng total RNA with a constant-region primer produced TCR beta cDNA. Construction of TCR beta libraries relied on three successive nested multiplex PCR rounds employing slightly modified ARM-PCR. Researchers ran the first two PCR rounds for about 11 cycles each with TRBV1-TRBV30 forward primers and a C-beta reverse primer. TCRdb ran MiXCR on the multiplex PCR reads and lists one entry per CDR3 protein. The table records approximately 300,000 distinct CDR3 sequences, roughly two thirds of them present only once.

This receptor was identified in a man in his forties or fifties with primary liver carcinoma and hepatitis B virus infection. The chain is built from TRBV5-4 and TRBJ2-1; TRBD1 might be the D (6 bases). Sequenced input: peripheral blood. The CDR3 spells CASSFQGPRYNEQFF. In DNA, the CDR3 is TGTGCCAGCAGCTTTCAGGGGCCTAGATACAATGAGCAGTTCTTC.